The 19 T cell receptor beta chains reported below all come from one sample, sequenced in a study of CD8+ T cells in alopecia areata. As the sequencing template, cDNA was produced by extracting RNA and reverse transcribing it. Profiling relied on immunoSEQ multiplex PCR, and the TCRdb table lists in-frame clones only, not all of them. In the table there are about 190,000 clones, about 60% of which are singletons. The treatment is: oral pan-JAK inhibitor, 5-10 mg twice daily. The material was CD8+ T cells sorted from blood, obtained at week 24, from a patient treated with tofacitinib. Source of these receptors: a human donor with alopecia areata.

This clone has only a few counts. V and J are TRBV15 and TRBJ2-4; no firm D call. CDR3 size: 16 residues. Germline V gives CDR1 LNHNV, CDR2 YYDKDF (reference sequence). V dropped 0 bases and J dropped 8 bases, with 17 bases sitting between them. The CDR3 reads CATSRDRGSTSDIQYF. The DNA of the CDR3 is TGTGCCACCAGCAGAGATCGTGGGTCCACCTCGGACATTCAGTACTTC.

The J gene is TRBJ1-6, the V gene TRBV5-6; TRBD1 is a possible D gene (6 bases). Looked up from germline, CDR1 is SGHDT and CDR2 is YYEEEE. This CDR3 region has 15 residues. The germline V and J ends were trimmed by 4 bases and 2 bases, with 10 bases remaining between them. The CDR3, as DNA: TGTGCCAGCAGCACGGGACACCCCTATAATTCACCCCTCCACTTT. Protein sequence: CASSTGHPYNSPLHF.

The chain employs TRBV6-5 and TRBJ1-1, with a tentative D call TRBD1 (5 bases). Germline V gene sequence: CDR1 MNHEY, CDR2 SVGAGI. V was trimmed by 2 bases and J by 0 bases, leaving 10 bases between them. The length of the CDR3 is 15 residues. The CDR3 DNA is TGTGCCAGCAGTTACGTCGAGGGGCTGAACACTGAAGCTTTCTTT. Translating gives CASSYVEGLNTEAFF.

This clone was seen only once. The chain couples TRBV30 to TRBJ1-2; possibly TRBD1 for D (6 bases). The ends were cut back, 3 bases at V and 5 bases at J, with 7 bases in the middle. The CDR3 runs to 11 residues. Germline V gives CDR1 GTSNPN, CDR2 SVGIG (reference sequence). CDR3 residues: CAWRDRYGYTF. The CDR3 DNA reads TGTGCCTGGAGGGACAGATATGGCTACACCTTC.

The J gene is TRBJ1-5, the V gene TRBV19; 8 bases agree with TRBD1. The CDR3 totals 14 residues. Germline V lookup: CDR1 LNHDA, CDR2 SQIVND (reference sequence). Trimming removed 5 bases from V and 11 bases from J; junction bases left unmatched: 11. The CDR3 reads CASSAKQTGGAQHF. CDR3 sequence (DNA): TGTGCCAGTAGTGCGAAACAAACAGGGGGTGCCCAGCATTTT.

This clone has more than one count but fewer than ten. The gene calls are TRBV30 and TRBJ2-7, with D possibly being TRBD1 (5 bases). The CDR3 loop spans 12 amino acids. V lost 3 bases to trimming and J lost 6 bases, with 12 bases between them. CDR1 and CDR2 from the germline V gene are GTSNPN and SVGIG (reference sequence). The CDR3 DNA reads TGTGCCTGGAGGAGCATAGGGGTCGAGCAGTACTTC. This translates into CAWRSIGVEQYF.

The V and J genes are TRBV7-9 and TRBJ2-2; D is perhaps TRBD2 (5 bases). The germline CDR1 and CDR2 sequences are SEHNR and FQNEAQ (reference sequence). With 11 bases removed from V and 5 bases from J, the gap between germline ends came to 12 bases. This CDR3 is 12 amino acids long. CDR3 bases: TGTGCCCGCGGGTCGGTAACCGGGGAGCTGTTTTTT. Translation gives CARGSVTGELFF.

The sample holds a few counts of this clone. This sequence joins TRBV6-1 and TRBJ1-1; 10 bases line up with TRBD1. Germline CDR1 reads MNHNS; CDR2 reads SASEGT. V shed 5 bases, J shed 7 bases, and the junction held 10 bases outside the gene matches. This CDR3 has 15 amino acids. The CDR3 region is CASSPGTGALFEAFF. CDR3 sequence (DNA): TGTGCCAGCAGTCCAGGGACAGGGGCCCTGTTTGAAGCTTTCTTT.

This clone has just a few counts. V usage is TRBV29-1 and J usage is TRBJ2-5, with 10 bases matching TRBD2. The CDR3 covers 14 residues. With V trimmed by 4 bases and J by 3 bases, 5 bases remained unmatched. Germline CDR1 is SQVTM and CDR2 is ANQGSEA. The CDR3 DNA sequence: TGCAGCGTTGTAGAGCGGGGGGGAGAAGAGACCCAGTACTTC. Translation gives CSVVERGGEETQYF.

The chain combines TRBV6-5 with TRBJ1-5; unclear D gene. Germline assignment: CDR1 MNHEY and CDR2 SVGAGI. V dropped 8 bases and J dropped 2 bases, with 7 bases sitting between them. The CDR3 consists of 12 residues. CDR3 bases: TGTGCCAGCGAGGGAGGCAATCAGCCCCAGCATTTT. Translating gives CASEGGNQPQHF.

The V call is TRBV10-3, the J call TRBJ1-2, with D possibly TRBD1 on 5 matching bases. There are 10 residues in the CDR3. V dropped 10 bases and J dropped 6 bases, with 9 bases sitting between them. CDR1 is ENHRY and CDR2 is SYGVKD in the germline V gene. DNA of the CDR3: TGTGCCACAGGGTCCAATGGCTACACCTTC. Protein: CATGSNGYTF.

The chain couples TRBV2 to TRBJ1-1; D is perhaps TRBD1 (6 bases). The V gene's germline CDR1 is SNHLY and CDR2 FYNNEI. Deletions cut 4 bases from V and 1 base from J, with 13 bases between. CDR3 length equals 15 residues. CDR3 sequence (DNA): TGTGCCAGCAGTGCCTCCAGGGGCCCGAACACTGAAGCTTTCTTT. The encoded protein is CASSASRGPNTEAFF.

The rearrangement uses TRBV18 and TRBJ1-5; D is perhaps TRBD1 (5 bases). The CDR3 is made up of 16 amino acids. V shed 2 bases and J shed 0 bases, with 11 bases lying between them. The germline V gene has CDR1 KGHSH and CDR2 LQKENI. CDR3 nucleotide sequence: TGTGCCAGCTCACCATTGGGACCTTATAGCAATCAGCCCCAGCATTTT. This sequence encodes CASSPLGPYSNQPQHF.

The rearrangement uses TRBV4-1 and TRBJ2-7; weak D call: TRBD2 (5 bases). Per the germline V gene, CDR1 is MGHRA and CDR2 is YSYEKL. Trimming took off 3 bases at V and 4 bases at J, with 10 bases between the two ends. The length of the CDR3 is 13 residues. The CDR3 DNA follows: TGCGCCAGCAGCCAGAAGGGCGGGTACGAGCAGTACTTC. Translated, it gives CASSQKGGYEQYF.

The V call is TRBV29-1, the J call TRBJ1-4, with a possible D match to TRBD1 (5 bases). V lost 6 bases and J lost 11, with 16 bases in between. The germline V gene encodes CDR1 SQVTM and CDR2 ANQGSEA. This CDR3 contains 12 residues. The CDR3 protein is CSVEGRGRKLFF. The CDR3 nucleotides are TGCAGCGTGGAGGGTCGGGGACGGAAACTGTTTTTT.

J is TRBJ2-2 and V is TRBV6-5; TRBD1 is a possible D gene (5 bases). V lost 4 bases and J 7 bases, leaving 10 bases between the germline ends. Germline CDR1 MNHEY, CDR2 SVGAGI. The CDR3 spans 13 residues. Here the CDR3 DNA reads TGTGCCAGCAGTTCTGCAGGGCGCGGGGAGCTGTTTTTT. Encoded protein: CASSSAGRGELFF.

This clone came up a few times. J is TRBJ1-2 and V is TRBV29-1; TRBD1 agrees at 8 bases. V was clipped by 4 bases and J by 3 bases; unmatched bases: 7. Germline V gene data show CDR1 as SQVTM and CDR2 as ANQGSEA. The CDR3 has 14 residues. The CDR3 sequence: CSVGSGGADYGYTF. The CDR3 DNA reads as TGCAGCGTTGGTTCAGGGGGCGCTGACTATGGCTACACCTTC. Full variable domain (rest looked up from reference TRBV29-1 and TRBJ1-2): SAVISQKPSRDICQRGTSLTIQCQVDSQVTMMFWYRQQPGQSLTLIATANQGSEATYESGFVIDKFPISRPNLTFSTLTVSNMSPEDSSIYLCSVGSGGADYGYTFGSGTRLTVV.

This clone was seen a few times. The rearrangement links TRBV30 to TRBJ1-1, with D possibly TRBD1 on 6 matching bases. Germline-derived CDR1 and CDR2 are GTSNPN and SVGIG (reference sequence). The CDR3 has 13 amino acids. CDR3: CAGDYREGTEAFF. The CDR3 nucleotides read TGTGCTGGAGATTACAGGGAGGGGACTGAAGCTTTCTTT.

The chain has TRBV15 and TRBJ1-5, with a possible D match to TRBD1 (5 bases). Germline CDR1 is LNHNV and CDR2 is YYDKDF (reference sequence). Trimming removed 5 bases at V and 2 bases at J, with 10 bases between. The CDR3 spans 14 residues. The CDR3 loop reads CATSQTGGNQPQHF. In DNA, the CDR3 is TGTGCCACCAGCCAAACAGGCGGCAATCAGCCCCAGCATTTT.